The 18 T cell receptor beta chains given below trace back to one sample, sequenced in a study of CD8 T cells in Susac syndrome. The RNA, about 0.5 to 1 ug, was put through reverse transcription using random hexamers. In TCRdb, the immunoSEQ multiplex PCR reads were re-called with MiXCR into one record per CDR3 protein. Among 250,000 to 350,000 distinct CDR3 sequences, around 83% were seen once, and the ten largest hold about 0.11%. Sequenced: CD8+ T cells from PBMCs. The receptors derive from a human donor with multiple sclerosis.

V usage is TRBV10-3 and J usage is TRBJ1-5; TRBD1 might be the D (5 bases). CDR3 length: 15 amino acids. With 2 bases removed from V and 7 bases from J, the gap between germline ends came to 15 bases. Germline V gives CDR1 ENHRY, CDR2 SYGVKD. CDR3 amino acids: CAISEGTAQRQPQHF. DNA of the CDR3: TGTGCCATCAGTGAGGGGACGGCCCAGCGGCAGCCCCAGCATTTT.

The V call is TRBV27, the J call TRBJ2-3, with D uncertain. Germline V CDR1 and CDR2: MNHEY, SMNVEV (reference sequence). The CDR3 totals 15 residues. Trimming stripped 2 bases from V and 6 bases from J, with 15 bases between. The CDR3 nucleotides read TGTGCCAGCAGTTTAGGCAGCCCTGTCACGGATACGCAGTATTTT. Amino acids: CASSLGSPVTDTQYF.

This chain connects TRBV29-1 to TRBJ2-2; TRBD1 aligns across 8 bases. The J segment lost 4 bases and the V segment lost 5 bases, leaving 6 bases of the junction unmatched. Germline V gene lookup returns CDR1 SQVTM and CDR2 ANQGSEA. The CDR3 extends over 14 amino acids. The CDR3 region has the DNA TGCAGCGTTTTGACAGGGGCGGGCACCGGGGAGCTGTTTTTT. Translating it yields CSVLTGAGTGELFF.

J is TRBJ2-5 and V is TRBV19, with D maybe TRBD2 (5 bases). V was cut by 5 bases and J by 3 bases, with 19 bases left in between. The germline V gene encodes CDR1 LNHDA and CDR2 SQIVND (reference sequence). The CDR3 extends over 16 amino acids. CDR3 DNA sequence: TGTGCCAGTAGTGACTCCACCGAGGGAGAAAAAGAGACCCAGTACTTC. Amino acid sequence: CASSDSTEGEKETQYF.

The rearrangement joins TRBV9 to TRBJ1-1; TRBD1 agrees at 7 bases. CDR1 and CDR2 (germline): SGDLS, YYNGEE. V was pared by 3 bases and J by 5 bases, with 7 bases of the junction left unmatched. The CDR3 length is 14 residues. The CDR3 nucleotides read TGTGCCAGCAGCGAGGCGCAGGGGGGAACTGAAGCTTTCTTT. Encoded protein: CASSEAQGGTEAFF.

The CDR3 DNA reads as TGTGCCAGCAGCGTAACCCGGAATGAGGGACCCTATGGCTACACCTTC. It codes for CASSVTRNEGPYGYTF. This chain links TRBV9 with TRBJ1-2; perhaps TRBD1 as D (5 bases). Trimming took off 1 base at V and 4 bases at J, with 17 bases between the two ends. The V gene's germline CDR1 is SGDLS and CDR2 YYNGEE. The CDR3 contains 16 residues.

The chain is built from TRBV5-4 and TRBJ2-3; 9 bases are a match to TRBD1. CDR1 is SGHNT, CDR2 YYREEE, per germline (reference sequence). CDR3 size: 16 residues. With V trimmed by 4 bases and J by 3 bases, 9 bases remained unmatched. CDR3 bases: TGTGCCAGCAGCGACCCCGGGACAGGGCAAACAGATACGCAGTATTTT. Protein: CASSDPGTGQTDTQYF.

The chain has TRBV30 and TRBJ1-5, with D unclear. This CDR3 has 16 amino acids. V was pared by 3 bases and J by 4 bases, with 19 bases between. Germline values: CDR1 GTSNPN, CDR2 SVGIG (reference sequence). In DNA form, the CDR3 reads TGTGCCTGGAGCAGAAGTCGTGGGCACCTTAATCAGCCCCAGCATTTT. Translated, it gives CAWSRSRGHLNQPQHF.

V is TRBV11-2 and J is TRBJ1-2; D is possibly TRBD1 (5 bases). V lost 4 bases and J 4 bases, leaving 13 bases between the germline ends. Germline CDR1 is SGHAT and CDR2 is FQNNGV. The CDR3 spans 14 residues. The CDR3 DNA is TGTGCCAGCAGCTCCCCTGGGACCGCCTATGGCTACACCTTC. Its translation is CASSSPGTAYGYTF.

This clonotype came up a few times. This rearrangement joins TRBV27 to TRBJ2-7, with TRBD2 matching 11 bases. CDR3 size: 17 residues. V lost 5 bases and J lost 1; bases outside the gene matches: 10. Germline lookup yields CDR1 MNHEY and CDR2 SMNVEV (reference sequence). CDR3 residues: CASSPSISSGRSYEQYF. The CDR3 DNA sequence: TGTGCCAGCAGTCCTTCAATTTCTAGCGGGAGGTCCTACGAGCAGTACTTC.

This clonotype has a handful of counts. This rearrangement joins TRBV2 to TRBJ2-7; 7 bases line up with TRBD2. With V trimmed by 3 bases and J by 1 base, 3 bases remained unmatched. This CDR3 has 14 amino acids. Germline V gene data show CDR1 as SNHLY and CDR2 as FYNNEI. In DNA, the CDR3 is TGTGCCAGCAGTGAGGCTAGCGGATCCTACGAGCAGTACTTC. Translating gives CASSEASGSYEQYF.

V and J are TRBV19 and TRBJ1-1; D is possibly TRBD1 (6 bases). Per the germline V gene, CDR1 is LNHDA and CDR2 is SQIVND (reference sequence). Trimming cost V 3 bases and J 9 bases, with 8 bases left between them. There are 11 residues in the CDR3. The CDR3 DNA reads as TGTGCCAGTAGTATCGGGGGCCAAGCTTTCTTT. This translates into CASSIGGQAFF.

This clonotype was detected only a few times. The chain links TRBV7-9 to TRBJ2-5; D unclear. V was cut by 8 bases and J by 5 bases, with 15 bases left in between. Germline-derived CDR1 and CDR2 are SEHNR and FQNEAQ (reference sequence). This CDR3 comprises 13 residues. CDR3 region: CASEWVESETQYF. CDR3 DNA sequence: TGTGCCAGCGAGTGGGTGGAATCGGAGACCCAGTACTTC.

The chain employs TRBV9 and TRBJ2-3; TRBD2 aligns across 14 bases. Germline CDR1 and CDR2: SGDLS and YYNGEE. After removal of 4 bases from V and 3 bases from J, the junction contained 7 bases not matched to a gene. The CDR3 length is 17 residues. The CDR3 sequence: CASSFSGLAGGTDTQYF. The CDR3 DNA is TGTGCCAGCAGCTTCTCCGGACTAGCGGGAGGTACAGATACGCAGTATTTT.

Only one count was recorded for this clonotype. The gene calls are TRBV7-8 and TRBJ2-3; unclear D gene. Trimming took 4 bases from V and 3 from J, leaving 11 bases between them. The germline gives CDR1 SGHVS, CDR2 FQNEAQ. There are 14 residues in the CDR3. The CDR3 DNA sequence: TGTGCCAGCAGCTCGCAACCTCCTACAGATACGCAGTATTTT. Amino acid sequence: CASSSQPPTDTQYF.

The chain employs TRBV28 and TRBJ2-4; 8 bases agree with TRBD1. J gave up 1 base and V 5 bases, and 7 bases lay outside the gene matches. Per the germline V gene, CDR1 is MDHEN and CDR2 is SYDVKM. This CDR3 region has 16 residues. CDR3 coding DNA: TGTGCCAGCAGTGTTGACAGGGGATTTGCCAAAAACATTCAGTACTTC. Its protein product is CASSVDRGFAKNIQYF.

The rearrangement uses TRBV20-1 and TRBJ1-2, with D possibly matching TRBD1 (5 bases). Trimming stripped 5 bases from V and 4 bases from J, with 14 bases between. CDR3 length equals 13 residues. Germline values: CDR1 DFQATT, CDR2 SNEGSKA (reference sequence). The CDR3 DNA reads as TGCAGTGCTTCCGGGACGGAGGCCTATGGCTACACCTTC. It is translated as CSASGTEAYGYTF.

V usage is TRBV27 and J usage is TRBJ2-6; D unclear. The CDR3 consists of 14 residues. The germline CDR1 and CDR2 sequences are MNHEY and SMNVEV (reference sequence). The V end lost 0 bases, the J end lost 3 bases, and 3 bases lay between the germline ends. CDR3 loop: CASSLSGGANVLTF. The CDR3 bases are TGTGCCAGCAGTTTATCTGGTGGGGCCAACGTCCTGACTTTC.